This paragraph covers one T cell receptor (beta chain) sequence. The CDR3 spans 12 residues. Germline CDR1 and CDR2: MNHNY and SVGAGI (reference sequence). The V gene lost 6 bases and the J gene lost 6 bases, with 8 bases spanning the gap. Some clones are missing from TCRdb's copy, which holds only in-frame ones; the method was immunoSEQ multiplex PCR. The table shows about 160,000 clones, with about 95% occurring only once. This entry comes from a study of control samples from healthy donors and cancer patients. The sequencing sample was made of PBMCs. The chain joins TRBV6-6 to TRBJ1-4; D is possibly TRBD1 (5 bases). The origin of this receptor is a man aged 60 to 69 with colorectal cancer. The CDR3 here is CASSQGYEKLFF. The DNA of the CDR3 is TGTGCCAGCAGCCAGGGCTATGAAAAACTGTTTTTT.